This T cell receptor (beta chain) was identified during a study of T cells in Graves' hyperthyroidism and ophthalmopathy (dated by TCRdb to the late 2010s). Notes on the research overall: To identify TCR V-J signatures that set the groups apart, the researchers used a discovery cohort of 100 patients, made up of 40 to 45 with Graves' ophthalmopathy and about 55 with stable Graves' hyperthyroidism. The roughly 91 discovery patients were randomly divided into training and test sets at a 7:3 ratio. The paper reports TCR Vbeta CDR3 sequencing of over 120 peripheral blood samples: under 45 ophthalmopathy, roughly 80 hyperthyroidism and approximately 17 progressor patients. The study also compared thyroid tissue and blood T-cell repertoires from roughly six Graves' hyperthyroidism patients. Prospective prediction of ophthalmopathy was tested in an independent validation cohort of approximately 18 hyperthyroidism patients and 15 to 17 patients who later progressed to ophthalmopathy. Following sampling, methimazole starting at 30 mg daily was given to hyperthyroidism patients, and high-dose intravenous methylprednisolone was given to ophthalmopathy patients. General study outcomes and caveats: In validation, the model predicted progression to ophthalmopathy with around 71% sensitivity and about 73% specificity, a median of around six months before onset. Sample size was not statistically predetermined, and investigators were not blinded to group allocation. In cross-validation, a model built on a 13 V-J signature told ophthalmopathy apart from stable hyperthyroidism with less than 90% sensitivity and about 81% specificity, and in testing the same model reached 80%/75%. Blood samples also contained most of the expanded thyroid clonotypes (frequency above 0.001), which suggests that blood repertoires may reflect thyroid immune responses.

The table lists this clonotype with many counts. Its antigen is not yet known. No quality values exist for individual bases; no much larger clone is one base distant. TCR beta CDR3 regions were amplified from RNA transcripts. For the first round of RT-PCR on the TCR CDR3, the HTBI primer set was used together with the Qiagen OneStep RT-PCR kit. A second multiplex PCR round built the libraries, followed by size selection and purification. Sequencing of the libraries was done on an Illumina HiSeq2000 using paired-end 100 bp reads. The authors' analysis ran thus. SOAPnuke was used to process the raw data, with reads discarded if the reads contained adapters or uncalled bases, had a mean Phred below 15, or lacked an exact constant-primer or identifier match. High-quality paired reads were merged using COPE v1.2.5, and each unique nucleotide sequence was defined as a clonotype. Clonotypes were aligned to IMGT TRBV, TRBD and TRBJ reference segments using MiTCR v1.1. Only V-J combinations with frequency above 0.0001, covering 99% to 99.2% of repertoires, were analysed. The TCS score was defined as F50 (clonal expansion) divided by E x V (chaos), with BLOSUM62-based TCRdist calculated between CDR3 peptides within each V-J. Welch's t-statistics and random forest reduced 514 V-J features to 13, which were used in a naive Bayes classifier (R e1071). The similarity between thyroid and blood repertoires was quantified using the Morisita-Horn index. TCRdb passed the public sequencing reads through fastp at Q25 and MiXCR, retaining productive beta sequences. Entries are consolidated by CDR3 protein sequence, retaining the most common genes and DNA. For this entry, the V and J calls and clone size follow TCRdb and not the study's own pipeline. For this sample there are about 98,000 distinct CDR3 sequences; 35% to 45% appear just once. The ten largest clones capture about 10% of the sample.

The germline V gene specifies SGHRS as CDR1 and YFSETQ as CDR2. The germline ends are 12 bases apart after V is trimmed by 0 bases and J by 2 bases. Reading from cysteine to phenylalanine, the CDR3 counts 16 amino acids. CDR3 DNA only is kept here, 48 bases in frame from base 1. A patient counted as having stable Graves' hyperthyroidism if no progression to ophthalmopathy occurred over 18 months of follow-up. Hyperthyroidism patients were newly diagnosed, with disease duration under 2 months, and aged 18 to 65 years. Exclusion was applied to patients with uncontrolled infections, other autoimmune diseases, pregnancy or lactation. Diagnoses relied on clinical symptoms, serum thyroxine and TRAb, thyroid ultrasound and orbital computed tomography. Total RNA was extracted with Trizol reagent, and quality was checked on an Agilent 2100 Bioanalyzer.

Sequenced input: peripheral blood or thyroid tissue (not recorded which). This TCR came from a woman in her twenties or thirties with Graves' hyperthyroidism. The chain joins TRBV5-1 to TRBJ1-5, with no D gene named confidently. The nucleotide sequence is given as TGCGCCAGCAGCTTGGATCCGGGAGTTGGCAATCAGCCCCAGCATTTT. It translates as CASSLDPGVGNQPQHF.